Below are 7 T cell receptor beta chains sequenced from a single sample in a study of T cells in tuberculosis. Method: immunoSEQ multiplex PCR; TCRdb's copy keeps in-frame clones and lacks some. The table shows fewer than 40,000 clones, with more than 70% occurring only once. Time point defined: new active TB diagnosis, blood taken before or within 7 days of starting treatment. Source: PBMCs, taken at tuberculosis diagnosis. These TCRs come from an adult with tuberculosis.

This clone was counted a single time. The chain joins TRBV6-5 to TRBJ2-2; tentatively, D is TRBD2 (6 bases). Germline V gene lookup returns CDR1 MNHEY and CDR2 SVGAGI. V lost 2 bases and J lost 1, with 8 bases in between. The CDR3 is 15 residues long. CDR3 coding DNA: TGTGCCAGCAGTTACGGAGGGGTGAACACCGGGGAGCTGTTTTTT. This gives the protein CASSYGGVNTGELFF.

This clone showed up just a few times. CDR3 residues: CASTLGLAGCYEQYF. In DNA form, the CDR3 reads TGTGCCAGCACCTTGGGACTAGCGGGATGTTACGAGCAGTACTTC. This chain joins TRBV11-3 and TRBJ2-7; 13 bases line up with TRBD2. The V segment lost 7 bases and the J segment 4 bases; nucleotides outside the gene matches: 7. This CDR3 region has 15 residues. CDR1 and CDR2 (germline): SGHNT, YENEEA.

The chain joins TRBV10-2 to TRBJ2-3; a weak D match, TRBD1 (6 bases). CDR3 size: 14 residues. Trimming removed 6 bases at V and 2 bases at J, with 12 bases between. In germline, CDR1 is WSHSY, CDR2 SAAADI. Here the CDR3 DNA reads TGCGCCAGCAGGAAGACAGGCTCCACAGATACGCAGTATTTT. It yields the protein CASRKTGSTDTQYF.

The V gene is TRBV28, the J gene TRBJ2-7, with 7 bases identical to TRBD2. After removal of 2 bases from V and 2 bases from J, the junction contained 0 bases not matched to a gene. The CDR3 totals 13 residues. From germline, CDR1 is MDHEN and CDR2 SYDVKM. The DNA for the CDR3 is TGTGCCAGCAGTTTAGCGGGGGCCTACGAGCAGTACTTC. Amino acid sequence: CASSLAGAYEQYF.

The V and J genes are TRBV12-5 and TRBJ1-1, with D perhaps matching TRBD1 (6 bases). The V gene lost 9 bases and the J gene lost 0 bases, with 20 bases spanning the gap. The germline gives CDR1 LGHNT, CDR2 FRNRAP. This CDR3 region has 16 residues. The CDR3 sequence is CASGSETTGLNTEAFF. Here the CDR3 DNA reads TGTGCTAGCGGGTCTGAAACGACAGGTCTGAACACTGAAGCTTTCTTT.

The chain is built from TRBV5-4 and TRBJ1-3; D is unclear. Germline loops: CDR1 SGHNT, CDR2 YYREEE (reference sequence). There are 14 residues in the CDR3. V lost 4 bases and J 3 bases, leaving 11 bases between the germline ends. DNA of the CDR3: TGTGCCAGCAGCCTTCAAGGGAGTGGAAACACCATATATTTT. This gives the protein CASSLQGSGNTIYF.

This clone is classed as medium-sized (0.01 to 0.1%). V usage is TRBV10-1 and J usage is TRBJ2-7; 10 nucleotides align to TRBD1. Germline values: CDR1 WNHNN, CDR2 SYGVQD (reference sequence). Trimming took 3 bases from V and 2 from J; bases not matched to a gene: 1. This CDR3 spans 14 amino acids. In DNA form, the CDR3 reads TGCGCCAGCAGTGACGGGACAGGGGCCTACGAGCAGTACTTC. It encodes CASSDGTGAYEQYF.